Listed below are T cell receptor beta chains from one sample, sequenced in a study of blood T cells in healthy people across ages. TCRdb analysed the 5' RACE reads with MiXCR anew, one entry per CDR3 protein. Of hundreds of thousands of distinct CDR3 sequences in the sample, roughly half were seen once. Sequencing was carried out using blood. The receptors were gathered from an elderly woman in good health. Both conserved end residues are part of each CDR3. A D gene is named only where the DNA matches it firmly. Clone size, where shown, is once, few, many, or a class for clones that have expanded.

D gene: NA
clone size: few
J gene: TRBJ1-4
V gene: TRBV2
CDR3 protein: CASSEDPATNEKLFF
CDR3 DNA: TGTGCCAGCAGTGAAGACCCTGCAACTAATGAAAAACTGTTTTTT

D gene: NA
clone size: NA
J gene: TRBJ1-5
V gene: TRBV5-5
CDR3 protein: CASSLRGHGNQPQHF
CDR3 DNA: TGTGCCAGCAGCCTCCGCGGTCATGGCAATCAGCCCCAGCATTTT

D gene: TRBD1
clone size: NA
J gene: TRBJ2-5
V gene: TRBV6-5
CDR3 protein: CASSSGQVSQETQYF
CDR3 DNA: TGTGCCAGCAGTTCGGGACAGGTCTCCCAAGAGACCCAGTACTTC

D gene: NA
clone size: many
J gene: TRBJ2-7
V gene: TRBV7-2
CDR3 protein: CASSEGHNEQYF
CDR3 DNA: TGTGCCAGCTCGGAGGGGCACAACGAGCAGTACTTC

D gene: TRBD2
clone size: NA
J gene: TRBJ2-1
V gene: TRBV20-1
CDR3 protein: CSPGTSDLLSDEQFF
CDR3 DNA: TGCAGCCCCGGGACTAGCGACCTTTTGAGCGATGAGCAGTTCTTC

D gene: TRBD2
clone size: many
J gene: TRBJ2-1
V gene: TRBV5-1
CDR3 protein: CASNPGGKSGNEQFF
CDR3 DNA: TGCGCCAGCAACCCGGGAGGGAAGTCGGGCAATGAGCAGTTCTTC

D gene: NA
clone size: NA
J gene: TRBJ2-3
V gene: TRBV20-1
CDR3 protein: CSARDATGSDTQYF
CDR3 DNA: TGCAGTGCTAGAGATGCAACAGGGTCAGATACGCAGTATTTT

D gene: NA
clone size: once
J gene: TRBJ2-7
V gene: TRBV7-2
CDR3 protein: CASILRRAGYEQYF
CDR3 DNA: TGTGCCAGCATCTTACGGAGGGCCGGGTACGAGCAGTACTTC

D gene: NA
clone size: NA
J gene: TRBJ2-1
V gene: TRBV29-1
CDR3 protein: CSVDLAFPVGEQFF
CDR3 DNA: TGCAGCGTTGATCTAGCGTTTCCGGTCGGTGAGCAGTTCTTC

D gene: NA
clone size: NA
J gene: TRBJ1-2
V gene: TRBV29-1
CDR3 protein: CSVQAGNYGYTF
CDR3 DNA: TGCAGCGTTCAGGCGGGAAACTATGGCTACACCTTC

D gene: NA
clone size: NA
J gene: TRBJ2-7
V gene: TRBV29-1
CDR3 protein: CSVSGQLSYEQYF
CDR3 DNA: TGCAGCGTCTCCGGGCAACTTTCCTACGAGCAGTACTTC

D gene: NA
clone size: few
J gene: TRBJ2-3
V gene: TRBV12-3/TRBV12-4
CDR3 protein: CASTPGRGPDTQYF
CDR3 DNA: TGTGCCAGCACCCCAGGCCGGGGTCCAGATACGCAGTATTTT

D gene: TRBD1
clone size: once
J gene: TRBJ2-3
V gene: TRBV6-4
CDR3 protein: CASSEGGQGTDTQYF
CDR3 DNA: TGTGCCAGCAGTGAGGGGGGACAGGGCACAGATACGCAGTATTTT

D gene: NA
clone size: few
J gene: TRBJ2-5
V gene: TRBV20-1
CDR3 protein: CSAQGQGLQETQYF
CDR3 DNA: TGCAGCGCCCAAGGGCAGGGTCTACAAGAGACCCAGTACTTC

D gene: TRBD1
clone size: NA
J gene: TRBJ2-7
V gene: TRBV11-2
CDR3 protein: CAGSSAGNRGSYEQYF
CDR3 DNA: TGTGCCGGCAGCTCCGCAGGTAACAGGGGTTCCTACGAGCAGTACTTC

D gene: TRBD2
clone size: NA
J gene: TRBJ2-5
V gene: TRBV4-1
CDR3 protein: CASSRSGGAGETQYF
CDR3 DNA: TGCGCCAGCAGCCGTAGCGGGGGGGCGGGAGAGACCCAGTACTTC

D gene: TRBD1
clone size: NA
J gene: TRBJ2-1
V gene: TRBV5-1
CDR3 protein: CASSVSGTDYNEQFF
CDR3 DNA: TGCGCCAGCAGCGTATCCGGGACAGATTACAATGAGCAGTTCTTC

D gene: TRBD1
clone size: few
J gene: TRBJ2-1
V gene: TRBV18
CDR3 protein: CASSPTGDVYNEQFF
CDR3 DNA: TGTGCCAGCTCACCGACAGGGGATGTCTACAATGAGCAGTTCTTC

D gene: TRBD1
clone size: few
J gene: TRBJ1-1
V gene: TRBV12-3/TRBV12-4
CDR3 protein: CASSLWTGNTEAFF
CDR3 DNA: TGTGCCAGCAGTTTATGGACAGGGAACACTGAAGCTTTCTTT

D gene: NA
clone size: few
J gene: TRBJ2-1
V gene: TRBV20-1
CDR3 protein: CSARGGSLAPSSYNEQFF
CDR3 DNA: TGCAGTGCTAGAGGCGGGTCACTCGCCCCAAGCTCCTACAATGAGCAGTTCTTC

D gene: TRBD1
clone size: NA
J gene: TRBJ1-1
V gene: TRBV5-1
CDR3 protein: CASSLGTGDGNAEAFF
CDR3 DNA: TGCGCCAGCAGCTTGGGGACAGGGGACGGGAACGCTGAAGCTTTCTTT

D gene: NA
clone size: NA
J gene: TRBJ2-1
V gene: TRBV20-1
CDR3 protein: CSPRRGRGVEQFF
CDR3 DNA: TGCAGTCCTAGAAGAGGACGCGGGGTTGAGCAGTTCTTC

D gene: NA
clone size: few
J gene: TRBJ2-7
V gene: TRBV5-5
CDR3 protein: CASSITSGIYNEQYF
CDR3 DNA: TGTGCCAGCAGCATAACCTCCGGGATCTACAACGAGCAGTACTTC

D gene: NA
clone size: NA
J gene: TRBJ1-2
V gene: TRBV7-2
CDR3 protein: CASSLGGGQKYGYTF
CDR3 DNA: TGTGCCAGCAGCTTAGGAGGAGGACAGAAATATGGCTACACCTTC

D gene: NA
clone size: NA
J gene: TRBJ2-1
V gene: TRBV29-1
CDR3 protein: CSVQVGGHYNEQFF
CDR3 DNA: TGCAGCGTCCAAGTTGGCGGACACTACAATGAGCAGTTCTTC

D gene: TRBD2
clone size: NA
J gene: TRBJ2-1
V gene: TRBV6-4
CDR3 protein: CASPTRLAGDAIYNEQFF
CDR3 DNA: TGTGCCAGCCCGACACGACTAGCGGGAGATGCCATCTACAATGAGCAGTTCTTC

D gene: NA
clone size: NA
J gene: TRBJ2-5
V gene: TRBV12-3/TRBV12-4
CDR3 protein: CASSTLTEKAVETQYF
CDR3 DNA: TGTGCCAGCAGTACTCTGACAGAAAAGGCAGTGGAGACCCAGTACTTC

D gene: TRBD2
clone size: many
J gene: TRBJ2-1
V gene: TRBV27
CDR3 protein: CASSLLAGGPGEQFF
CDR3 DNA: TGTGCCAGCAGTTTACTAGCGGGAGGGCCCGGTGAGCAGTTCTTC

D gene: NA
clone size: NA
J gene: TRBJ2-3
V gene: TRBV12-3/TRBV12-4
CDR3 protein: CASSLGSGSLRADTQYF
CDR3 DNA: TGTGCCAGCAGTTTGGGGTCCGGCAGTCTGAGAGCAGATACGCAGTATTTT

D gene: NA
clone size: once
J gene: TRBJ1-2
V gene: TRBV10-3
CDR3 protein: CAISDWGRMALGYTF
CDR3 DNA: TGTGCCATCAGTGATTGGGGCAGGATGGCCCTGGGGTACACCTTC

D gene: TRBD1
clone size: many
J gene: TRBJ1-2
V gene: TRBV28
CDR3 protein: CASQAGGNYGYTF
CDR3 DNA: TGTGCCAGCCAGGCAGGGGGTAACTATGGCTACACCTTC

D gene: TRBD2
clone size: NA
J gene: TRBJ2-5
V gene: TRBV12-5
CDR3 protein: CASGRNLADPQETQYF
CDR3 DNA: TGTGCTAGTGGAAGGAACCTAGCGGATCCCCAAGAGACCCAGTACTTC

D gene: NA
clone size: few
J gene: TRBJ1-2
V gene: TRBV18
CDR3 protein: CASSPSDSSGYTF
CDR3 DNA: TGTGCCAGCTCACCGTCAGACAGTTCCGGCTACACCTTC

D gene: NA
clone size: many
J gene: TRBJ1-2
V gene: TRBV3-1
CDR3 protein: CASRRAGEFYGYTF
CDR3 DNA: TGTGCCAGCAGGAGGGCAGGGGAATTCTATGGCTACACCTTC

D gene: TRBD2
clone size: NA
J gene: TRBJ2-3
V gene: TRBV11-2
CDR3 protein: CASSLDGGLAGGDTQYF
CDR3 DNA: TGTGCCAGCAGCTTAGATGGTGGGCTAGCGGGAGGTGATACGCAGTATTTT

D gene: TRBD1
clone size: NA
J gene: TRBJ1-5
V gene: TRBV7-2
CDR3 protein: CASSTDRAQPQHF
CDR3 DNA: TGTGCCAGCAGCACCGACAGGGCTCAGCCTCAGCATTTT

D gene: NA
clone size: many
J gene: TRBJ2-5
V gene: TRBV7-9
CDR3 protein: CASSISQETQYF
CDR3 DNA: TGTGCCAGCAGCATAAGCCAAGAGACCCAGTACTTC

D gene: NA
clone size: once
J gene: TRBJ1-2
V gene: TRBV12-3/TRBV12-4
CDR3 protein: CASSPADRGYTF
CDR3 DNA: TGTGCCAGCAGCCCCGCGGATCGTGGCTACACCTTC

D gene: NA
clone size: once
J gene: TRBJ2-6
V gene: TRBV10-3
CDR3 protein: CAISPVGAGANVLTF
CDR3 DNA: TGTGCCATCAGCCCCGTGGGAGCTGGGGCCAACGTCCTGACTTTC

D gene: TRBD2
clone size: NA
J gene: TRBJ2-3
V gene: TRBV9
CDR3 protein: CASSVGLAGGPDTQYF
CDR3 DNA: TGTGCCAGCAGCGTAGGACTAGCGGGGGGCCCCGATACGCAGTATTTT

D gene: TRBD2
clone size: NA
J gene: TRBJ2-4
V gene: TRBV28
CDR3 protein: CASRGMVVAGGRAKNIQYF
CDR3 DNA: TGTGCCAGCAGGGGAATGGTGGTAGCGGGGGGCCGAGCCAAAAACATTCAGTACTTC

D gene: NA
clone size: NA
J gene: TRBJ1-1
V gene: TRBV29-1
CDR3 protein: CSSFGRVNTEAFF
CDR3 DNA: TGCAGCTCCTTCGGGCGTGTGAACACTGAAGCTTTCTTT

D gene: TRBD1
clone size: NA
J gene: TRBJ2-2
V gene: TRBV12-3/TRBV12-4
CDR3 protein: CASTLDRGLTGELFF
CDR3 DNA: TGTGCCAGCACCCTAGACAGGGGCCTCACCGGGGAGCTGTTTTTT

D gene: NA
clone size: NA
J gene: TRBJ1-4
V gene: TRBV4-2
CDR3 protein: CASSKTRGDNEKLFF
CDR3 DNA: TGTGCCAGCAGCAAAACCAGAGGGGATAATGAAAAACTGTTTTTT